This T cell receptor beta chain was captured in a study of blood T cell repertoires in COVID-19. Study overall: The samples span acute and convalescent COVID-19 from the United States, Italy and Spain. Sample material is recorded as cDNA or gDNA derived from T cells, B-cell-depleted T cells, or PBMCs.

In the authors' methods: Reference gene primer amplification in the assay estimated nucleated cell counts. The table came from immunoSEQ multiplex PCR; TCRdb's copy has only in-frame clones and leaves some out. The D gene and trimming were derived from the DNA, and the V and J assignments and clone size from that table. The sample yields 250,000 to 300,000 clones, 85% to 90% seen once. Followed over time, Seattle patients had been enrolled while infection was active. Germline V gene data show CDR1 as LNHDA and CDR2 as SQIVND (reference sequence). This CDR3 is built from 15 residues. Trimming shortened V by 3 bases and J by 1 base, and 12 bases separated the two germline ends.

The receptor's source is a woman in her twenties or thirties with COVID-19, enrolled during active disease. The J gene is TRBJ1-1, the V gene TRBV19; possibly TRBD1 for D (5 bases). Input material: peripheral blood. CDR3 DNA sequence: TGTGCCAGTAGTATCTTCCGGGGGGAGAACACTGAAGCTTTCTTT. Amino acids: CASSIFRGENTEAFF.